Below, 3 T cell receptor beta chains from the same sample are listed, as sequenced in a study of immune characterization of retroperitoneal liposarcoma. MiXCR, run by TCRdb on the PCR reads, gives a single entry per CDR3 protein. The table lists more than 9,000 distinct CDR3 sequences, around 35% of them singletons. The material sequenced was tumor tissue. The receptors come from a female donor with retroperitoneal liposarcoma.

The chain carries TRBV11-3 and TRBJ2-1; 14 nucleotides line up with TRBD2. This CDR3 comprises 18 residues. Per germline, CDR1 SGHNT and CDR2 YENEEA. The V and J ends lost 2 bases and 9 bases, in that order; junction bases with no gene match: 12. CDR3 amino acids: CASSLFPLTSGRGGEQFF. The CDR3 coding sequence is TGTGCCAGCAGCTTATTTCCTCTGACTAGCGGGAGGGGGGGTGAGCAGTTCTTC.

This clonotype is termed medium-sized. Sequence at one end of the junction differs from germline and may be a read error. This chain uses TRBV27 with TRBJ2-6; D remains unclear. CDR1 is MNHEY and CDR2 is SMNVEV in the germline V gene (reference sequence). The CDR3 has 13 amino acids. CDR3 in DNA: TGTGCCTGCAGAAGATCTGGGGCCAACGTCCTGACTTTC. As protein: CACRRSGANVLTF.

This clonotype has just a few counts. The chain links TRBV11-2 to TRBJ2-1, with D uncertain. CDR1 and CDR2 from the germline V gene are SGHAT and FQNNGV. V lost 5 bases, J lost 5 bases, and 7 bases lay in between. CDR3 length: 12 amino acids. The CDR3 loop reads CASSPRHNEQFF. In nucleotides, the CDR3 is TGTGCCAGCAGCCCCAGGCACAATGAGCAGTTCTTC.